The 12 T cell receptor beta chains listed next were all sequenced from one sample in a study of blood T cell repertoires in COVID-19. Sequencing used immunoSEQ multiplex PCR; TCRdb keeps in-frame clones, though not all of them. The data show approximately 71,000 clones, over 60% seen once. Sequenced input: peripheral blood. These receptors were collected from a human donor in a cohort sampled during active COVID-19.

The chain carries TRBV6-5 and TRBJ1-1, with D possibly matching TRBD1 (5 bases). Deletions cut 7 bases from V and 5 bases from J, with 14 bases between. The germline V gene encodes CDR1 MNHEY and CDR2 SVGAGI. The length of the CDR3 is 13 residues. CDR3 protein: CASILGGDTEAFF. The CDR3 DNA follows: TGTGCCAGCATCCTGGGGGGGGATACTGAAGCTTTCTTT.

V is TRBV5-6 and J is TRBJ2-2, with 7 bases lining up with TRBD1. Trimming at V came to 4 bases and at J to 3 bases, leaving 6 bases not matched to a gene. This CDR3 has 15 residues. CDR1 is SGHDT and CDR2 is YYEEEE in the germline V gene. The CDR3 DNA is TGTGCCAGCAGCCCGGACAGGTTGGACACCGGGGAGCTGTTTTTT. It encodes CASSPDRLDTGELFF.

CDR3 sequence: CASSSRSGGAYNEQFF. CDR3 DNA: TGCGCCAGCAGCTCCCGCAGCGGGGGGGCCTACAATGAGCAGTTCTTC. J is TRBJ2-1 and V is TRBV5-1, with TRBD2 matching 10 bases. In germline, CDR1 is SGHRS, CDR2 YFSETQ. Trimming cost V 3 bases and J 2 bases; bases outside gene matches: 5. The CDR3 is 16 residues long.

This chain links TRBV7-2 with TRBJ2-3; 12 bases line up with TRBD2. Germline V CDR1 and CDR2: SGHTA, FQGNSA. CDR3 length: 17 amino acids. V shed 5 bases, J shed 4 bases, and the junction held 10 bases outside the gene matches. CDR3 residues: CASSPRLAGEGADTQYF. The CDR3, as DNA: TGTGCCAGCAGCCCCAGACTAGCGGGAGAGGGCGCAGATACGCAGTATTTT.

This chain joins TRBV27 and TRBJ2-6, with 9 positions matching TRBD1. The CDR3 has 18 residues. In germline, CDR1 is MNHEY, CDR2 SMNVEV (reference sequence). The V gene end was trimmed by 5 bases and the J gene end by 0 bases; junction bases not matched to a gene: 8. The CDR3 region has the DNA TGTGCCAGCAGTCCGCCGACAGGGGGGTCCTCTGGGGCCAACGTCCTGACTTTC. Its protein is CASSPPTGGSSGANVLTF.

J is TRBJ2-4 and V is TRBV6-1; D perhaps matches TRBD1 (5 bases). The CDR3 length is 13 residues. The germline V and J ends were trimmed by 2 bases and 8 bases, with 10 bases remaining between them. From germline, CDR1 is MNHNS and CDR2 SASEGT. Here the CDR3 reads CASSEQGWDIQYF. CDR3 DNA: TGTGCCAGCAGTGAACAGGGATGGGACATTCAGTACTTC.

CDR3 region: CASSSFLAASEKLFF. CDR3 in DNA: TGTGCCAGCAGCTCCTTCCTTGCGGCAAGTGAAAAACTGTTTTTT. The rearrangement uses TRBV7-8 and TRBJ1-4, with D unclear. The length of the CDR3 is 15 residues. V was trimmed by 4 bases and J by 7 bases, leaving 16 bases between them. Germline lookup yields CDR1 SGHVS and CDR2 FQNEAQ.

V gene TRBV19 combines with J gene TRBJ1-4; D is unclear. The CDR3 runs to 14 residues. With 5 bases removed from V and 8 bases from J, the gap between germline ends came to 15 bases. Per the germline V gene, CDR1 is LNHDA and CDR2 is SQIVND (reference sequence). The CDR3, as DNA: TGTGCCAGTAGTTCTGCTGGGAGCGGCGAAAAACTGTTTTTT. Translation gives CASSSAGSGEKLFF.

V and J are TRBV28 and TRBJ1-6, with D unclear. The germline CDR1 and CDR2 sequences are MDHEN and SYDVKM. The CDR3 covers 14 residues. V was clipped by 7 bases and J by 7 bases, with 14 bases between them. The chain's CDR3 is CASNPVRRNSPLHF. The DNA of the CDR3 is TGTGCCAGCAACCCGGTCAGGCGAAATTCACCCCTCCACTTT.

The rearrangement links TRBV28 to TRBJ1-5; TRBD1 might be the D (5 bases). Germline CDR1 reads MDHEN; CDR2 reads SYDVKM. The length of the CDR3 is 14 residues. Between the trimmed V and J ends, which lost 1 base and 6 bases, there was a span of 10 bases. The CDR3 protein is CASSLSQGGQPQHF. The CDR3 DNA reads TGTGCCAGCAGTTTATCGCAGGGCGGTCAGCCCCAGCATTTT.

The V gene is TRBV5-8, the J gene TRBJ2-2, with 7 nucleotides matching TRBD2. This CDR3 is 17 amino acids long. Losses at the gene ends were 2 bases for V and 0 bases for J; bases not matched to a gene: 7. Per the germline V gene, CDR1 is SGHTS and CDR2 is YDEGEE. Written as DNA, the CDR3 is TGTGCCAGCAGCTTCTCTTGGGGGGGACCGAACACCGGGGAGCTGTTTTTT. It translates to CASSFSWGGPNTGELFF.

J is TRBJ2-3 and V is TRBV5-1; TRBD1 matches 9 bases. After removal of 3 bases from V and 4 bases from J, the junction contained 3 bases not matched to a gene. The germline gives CDR1 SGHRS, CDR2 YFSETQ. The CDR3 sequence is 14 residues long. The CDR3 reads CASSWTGASDTQYF. Here the CDR3 DNA reads TGCGCCAGCAGCTGGACAGGGGCGTCAGATACGCAGTATTTT.